A single sample is the source of the 3 T cell receptor beta chains below, sequenced in a study of T cell repertoires and Cas9 in healthy adults. Clones were read by immunoSEQ multiplex PCR, and TCRdb kept only the in-frame ones, dropping some. The sample shows fewer than 25,000 clones, more than 80% of them seen only once. Input material: CD4+ effector T cells (CD127+, CD25-, CD137-, CD154-) from PBMCs; culture status not recorded. These receptors were taken from a human donor in good health.

This clone has just one count. The chain is built from TRBV7-9 and TRBJ1-1; no definite D call. This CDR3 contains 15 residues. Germline CDR1 and CDR2: SEHNR and FQNEAQ (reference sequence). V dropped 0 bases and J dropped 4 bases, with 12 bases sitting between them. The CDR3 reads CASSLAEPPGTEAFF. The CDR3 coding sequence is TGTGCCAGCAGCTTAGCCGAGCCGCCGGGCACTGAAGCTTTCTTT.

This chain connects TRBV18 to TRBJ1-1; D is possibly TRBD1 (6 bases). The V gene lost 5 bases and the J gene lost 0 bases, with 10 bases spanning the gap. This CDR3 comprises 14 residues. Germline-derived CDR1 and CDR2 are KGHSH and LQKENI. The CDR3 region is CASSSGQMNTEAFF. CDR3 DNA sequence: TGTGCCAGCTCATCGGGACAAATGAACACTGAAGCTTTCTTT.

V and J are TRBV28 and TRBJ2-7, with D unresolved. CDR1 is MDHEN and CDR2 is SYDVKM in the germline V gene. The V and J ends lost 3 bases and 0 bases respectively, with 9 bases between them. The CDR3 is 14 amino acids. The CDR3 DNA reads TGTGCCAGCAGTTTTCCCCCTAACTCCTACGAGCAGTACTTC. Its translation is CASSFPPNSYEQYF.